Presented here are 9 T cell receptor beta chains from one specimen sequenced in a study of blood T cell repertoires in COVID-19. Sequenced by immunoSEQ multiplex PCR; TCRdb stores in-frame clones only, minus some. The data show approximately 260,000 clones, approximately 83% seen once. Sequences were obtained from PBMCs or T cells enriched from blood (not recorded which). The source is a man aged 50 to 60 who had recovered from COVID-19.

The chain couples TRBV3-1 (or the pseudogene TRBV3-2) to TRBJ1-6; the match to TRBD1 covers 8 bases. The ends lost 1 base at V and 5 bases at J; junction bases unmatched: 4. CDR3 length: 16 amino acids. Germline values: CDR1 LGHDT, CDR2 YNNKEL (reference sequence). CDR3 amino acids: CASSQVGTGHNSPLHF. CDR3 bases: TGTGCCAGCAGCCAAGTAGGGACAGGTCATAATTCACCCCTCCACTTT.

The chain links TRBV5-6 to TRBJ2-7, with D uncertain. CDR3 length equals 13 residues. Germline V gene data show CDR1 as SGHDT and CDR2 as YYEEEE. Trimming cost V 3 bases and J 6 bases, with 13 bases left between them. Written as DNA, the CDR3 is TGTGCCAGCAGCTCCCCGCCGGGTACCGAGCAGTACTTC. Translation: CASSSPPGTEQYF. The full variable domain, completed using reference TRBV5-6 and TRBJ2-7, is DAGVTQSPTHLIKTRGQQVTLRCSPKSGHDTVSWYQQALGQGPQFIFQYYEEEERQRGNFPDRFSGHQFPNYSSELNVNALLLGDSALYLCASSSPPGTEQYFGPGTRLTVT.

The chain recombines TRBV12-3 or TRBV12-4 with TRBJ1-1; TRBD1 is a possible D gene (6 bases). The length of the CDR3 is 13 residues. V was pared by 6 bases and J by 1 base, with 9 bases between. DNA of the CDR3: TGTGCCAGCAGGTTGGGACAGAACACTGAAGCTTTCTTT. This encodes CASRLGQNTEAFF.

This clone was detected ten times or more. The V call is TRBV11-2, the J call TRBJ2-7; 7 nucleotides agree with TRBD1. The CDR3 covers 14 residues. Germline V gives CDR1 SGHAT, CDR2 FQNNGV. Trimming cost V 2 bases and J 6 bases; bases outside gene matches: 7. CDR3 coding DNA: TGTGCCAGCAGCTTACAGCTTACAGGGGTCGAGCAGTACTTC. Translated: CASSLQLTGVEQYF. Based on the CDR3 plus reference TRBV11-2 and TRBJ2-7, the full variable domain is EAGVAQSPRYKIIEKRQSVAFWCNPISGHATLYWYQQILGQGPKLLIQFQNNGVVDDSQLPKDRFSAERLKGVDSTLKIQPAKLEDSAVYLCASSLQLTGVEQYFGPGTRLTVT.

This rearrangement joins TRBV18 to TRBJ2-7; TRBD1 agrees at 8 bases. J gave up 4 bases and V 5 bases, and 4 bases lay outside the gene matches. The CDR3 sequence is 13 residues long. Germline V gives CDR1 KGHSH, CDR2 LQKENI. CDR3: CASSTRTGYEQYF. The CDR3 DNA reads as TGTGCCAGCTCAACAAGGACAGGGTACGAGCAGTACTTC.

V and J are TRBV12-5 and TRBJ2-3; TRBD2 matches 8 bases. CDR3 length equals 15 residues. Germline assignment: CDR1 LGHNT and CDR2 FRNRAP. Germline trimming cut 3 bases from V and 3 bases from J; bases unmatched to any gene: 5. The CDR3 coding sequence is TGTGCTAGTGGTTTCCGGGGGGGCATTACAGATACGCAGTATTTT. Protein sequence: CASGFRGGITDTQYF.

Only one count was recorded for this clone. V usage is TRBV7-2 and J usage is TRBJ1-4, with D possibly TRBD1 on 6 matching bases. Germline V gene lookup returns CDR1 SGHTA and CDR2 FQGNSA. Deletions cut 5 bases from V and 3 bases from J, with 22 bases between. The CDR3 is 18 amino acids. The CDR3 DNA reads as TGTGCCAGCAGCAAAAGACTTGTCGGGGCAGGGGCTAATGAAAAACTGTTTTTT. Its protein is CASSKRLVGAGANEKLFF.

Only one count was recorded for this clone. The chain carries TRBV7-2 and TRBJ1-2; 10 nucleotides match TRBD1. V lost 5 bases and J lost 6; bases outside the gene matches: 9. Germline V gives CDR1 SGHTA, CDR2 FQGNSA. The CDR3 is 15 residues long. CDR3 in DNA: TGTGCCAGCAGCCCAGGACAGGGGGTAAGGGATGGCTACACCTTC. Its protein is CASSPGQGVRDGYTF.

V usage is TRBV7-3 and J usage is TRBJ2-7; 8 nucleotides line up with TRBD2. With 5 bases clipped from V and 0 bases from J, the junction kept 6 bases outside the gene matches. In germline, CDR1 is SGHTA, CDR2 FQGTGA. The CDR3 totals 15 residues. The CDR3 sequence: CASSPGGWRSYEQYF. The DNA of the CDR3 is TGTGCCAGCAGCCCGGGAGGGTGGCGCTCCTACGAGCAGTACTTC.